This T cell receptor (beta chain) comes out of a study of T cells in Graves' hyperthyroidism and ophthalmopathy (dated by TCRdb to between 2017 and 2020). Broadly, across the study: Peripheral blood samples were taken at initial diagnosis, before any treatment was given. To identify TCR V-J signatures that set the groups apart, the researchers used a discovery cohort of 90 to 100 patients, made up of around 42 with Graves' ophthalmopathy and about 60 with stable Graves' hyperthyroidism. Whether ophthalmopathy could be predicted prospectively was tested in an independent validation cohort made up of approximately 19 hyperthyroidism patients plus 17 patients who later progressed to ophthalmopathy. The approximately 100 discovery patients were randomly divided into training and test sets at a 7:3 ratio. Thyroid tissue and blood T-cell repertoires from more than 5 Graves' hyperthyroidism patients were also compared in the study. After blood sampling, hyperthyroidism patients were treated with methimazole at a starting dose of 30 mg daily, and ophthalmopathy patients were treated with high-dose intravenous methylprednisolone. TCR Vbeta CDR3 sequencing of 135 peripheral blood samples (43 ophthalmopathy, over 70 hyperthyroidism and approximately 17 progressor patients) is reported in the paper. What the authors observed across the whole study: In cross-validation, a model built on a 13 V-J signature told ophthalmopathy apart from stable hyperthyroidism with 85% to 90% sensitivity and about 81% specificity, and in testing the same model reached 80%/75%. In validation, the model predicted progression to ophthalmopathy with roughly 70% sensitivity and around 72% specificity, a median of around six months before onset. Blood samples also contained most of the expanded thyroid clonotypes (frequency above 0.001), which suggests that blood repertoires may reflect thyroid immune responses. Sample size was not statistically predetermined, and investigators were not blinded to group allocation.

Stable Graves' hyperthyroidism was defined as no progression to ophthalmopathy during 18 months of follow-up. Hyperthyroidism patients were newly diagnosed, with disease duration under 2 months, and aged 18 to 65 years. Patients with uncontrolled infections, other autoimmune diseases, pregnancy or lactation were excluded. Diagnoses were based on clinical symptoms, serum thyroxine and TRAb, thyroid ultrasound and orbital computed tomography. PBMCs were isolated from about 10 ml of fresh peripheral blood by Ficoll-Paque density gradient centrifugation. Total RNA was extracted using Trizol reagent, and RNA quality was assessed on an Agilent 2100 Bioanalyzer. CDR3 length: 16 amino acids, cysteine to phenylalanine. Only the CDR3 DNA stays, 48 bases, in frame from base 1. CDR1 LNHDA and CDR2 SQIVND are derived from the germline V gene (reference sequence). Relative to germline, V is 2 bases shorter and J is 6 bases shorter, with 17 bases between their ends.

TCR beta CDR3 regions were amplified from RNA transcripts. The TCR CDR3 was subjected to a first round of RT-PCR using the HTBI primer set and the Qiagen OneStep RT-PCR kit. A second multiplex PCR round built the libraries, followed by size selection and purification. The libraries were sequenced on an Illumina HiSeq2000 using paired-end 100 bp reads. As for the original processing: SOAPnuke was used to process the raw data, removing reads that contained adapters or uncalled bases, had a mean Phred below 15, or lacked an exact match to the constant primer or identifier. High-quality paired reads were merged with COPE v1.2.5, and unique nucleotide sequences were defined as clonotypes. MiTCR v1.1 was used to align the clonotypes against IMGT TRBV, TRBD and TRBJ reference segments. The analysis included only V-J combinations with a frequency above 0.0001, which together covered around 99% of the repertoires. A TCS score was defined as the ratio between F50 (clonal expansion) and ExV (chaos), using BLOSUM62-based TCRdist between CDR3 peptides within each V-J. Welch's t-statistics and random forest reduced around 520 V-J features to 13, which were used in a naive Bayes classifier (R e1071). TCRdb reworked the public reads: Q25 trimming with fastp, MiXCR clone assembly, productive beta chains retained. Rows are unified per CDR3 protein, each entry keeping the most common DNA and genes. TCRdb's processing, not the authors', yielded these V and J calls. Here the sample has approximately 700,000 distinct CDR3 sequences; about a sixth occur a single time. Under 8.5% of the sample is held by the ten biggest clonotypes.

Points on this clonotype: Its antigen remains unidentified. Per-nucleotide qualities are absent, and no much larger clonotype sits a single base away.

The sequenced sample consisted of blood. The V and J genes are TRBV19 and TRBJ1-5, with the D segment identity uncertain. This TCR was recovered from a young man with Graves' hyperthyroidism. For the CDR3, the sequence is CASSIRPDSWGQPQHF. In nucleotides, the sequence is TGTGCCAGTAGTATAAGGCCAGACTCCTGGGGTCAGCCCCAGCATTTT.